One and the same sample provided the 23 T cell receptor beta chains below, sequenced in a study of vaccination and CD4 T cells after COVID-19. The Oncomine TCR Beta short-read assay was what sequenced the DNA obtained from cultured CD4+ T cells. Using its own MiXCR run on the PCR reads, TCRdb lists one record per CDR3 protein. This sample has 9,000 to 9,500 distinct CDR3 sequences, with approximately 34% found just once. What these receptors recognize is not known. The treatment here: approximately nine-day PBMC culture with coronavirus spike peptide pools or control peptides (ViraFEST assay). Ahead of the COVID-19 pandemic (2011-2018), the CD4+ T cells of the unexposed donor were collected. Sequenced sample: CD4+ T cells from blood, cultured in vitro. These receptors were obtained from a human donor in good health.

This clonotype has only a few counts. This rearrangement joins TRBV11-2 to TRBJ1-1; maybe TRBD1 (6 bases). Germline CDR1 SGHAT, CDR2 FQNNGV. Trimming left V 4 bases short and J 5 bases short, with 14 bases between. This CDR3 has 14 amino acids. Here the CDR3 reads CASSSVGGGTEAFF. The DNA for the CDR3 is TGTGCCAGCAGCTCCGTGGGGGGCGGAACTGAAGCTTTCTTT. Complete variable domain (other parts from reference TRBV11-2 and TRBJ1-1): EAGVAQSPRYKIIEKRQSVAFWCNPISGHATLYWYQQILGQGPKLLIQFQNNGVVDDSQLPKDRFSAERLKGVDSTLKIQPAKLEDSAVYLCASSSVGGGTEAFFGQGTRLTVV.

The chain uses TRBV5-4 and TRBJ1-2, with D possibly being TRBD1 (6 bases). CDR3 length equals 15 residues. CDR1 is SGHNT, CDR2 YYREEE, per germline (reference sequence). Trimming stripped 0 bases from V and 6 bases from J, with 15 bases between. CDR3 in DNA: TGTGCCAGCAGCTTGGTGCGGCAGGGGCTTAATGGCTACACCTTC. Translation: CASSLVRQGLNGYTF.

The rearrangement joins TRBV27 to TRBJ2-7; 8 bases are shared with TRBD2. Germline CDR1 and CDR2: MNHEY and SMNVEV (reference sequence). Losses at the gene ends were 6 bases for V and 0 bases for J; bases not matched to a gene: 7. This CDR3 is 15 amino acids long. The CDR3 nucleotides read TGTGCCAGCAGGGGAGCGGGGGCCCCCTCCTACGAGCAGTACTTC. It is translated as CASRGAGAPSYEQYF.

This rearrangement joins TRBV7-2 to TRBJ2-7, with 9 bases fitting TRBD2. The trim removed 5 bases at V and 1 base at J, leaving 12 bases unmatched. The CDR3 has 17 amino acids. Germline CDR1 reads SGHTA; CDR2 reads FQGNSA. DNA for the CDR3: TGTGCCAGCAGCCGATACCTGACTAGCGGAACTTCCTACGAGCAGTACTTC. Translating gives CASSRYLTSGTSYEQYF.

This clonotype has just one count. The chain uses TRBV9 and TRBJ2-5; 7 bases align to TRBD1. The CDR3 is 17 amino acids. Germline-derived CDR1 and CDR2 are SGDLS and YYNGEE. Unmatched junction bases numbered 15, after V lost 6 bases and J lost 1 base. CDR3 DNA sequence: TGTGCCAGCACCCAAGGATGTGGGGGACAGTCCCAAGAGACCCAGTACTTC. Encoded protein: CASTQGCGGQSQETQYF.

This clonotype was picked up a small number of times. The gene calls are TRBV20-1 and TRBJ1-4, with 8 bases matching TRBD1. With 2 bases clipped from V and 6 bases from J, the junction kept 5 bases outside the gene matches. Germline lookup yields CDR1 DFQATT and CDR2 SNEGSKA (reference sequence). The length of the CDR3 is 14 residues. The CDR3 region is CSARYTGGDEKLFF. The CDR3 DNA reads TGCAGTGCTAGATACACAGGGGGGGATGAAAAACTGTTTTTT.

This sequence joins TRBV9 and TRBJ2-5, with D perhaps TRBD1 (5 bases). The CDR3 length is 14 residues. Between the trimmed V and J ends, which lost 0 bases and 5 bases, there was a span of 11 bases. Germline loops: CDR1 SGDLS, CDR2 YYNGEE. The CDR3 loop reads CASSVAGNRETQYF. Here the CDR3 DNA reads TGTGCCAGCAGCGTAGCTGGGAACAGGGAGACCCAGTACTTC. The whole variable domain, filled in from reference TRBV9 and TRBJ2-5, reads DSGVTQTPKHLITATGQRVTLRCSPRSGDLSVYWYQQSLDQGLQFLIQYYNGEERAKGNILERFSAQQFPDLHSELNLSSLELGDSALYFCASSVAGNRETQYFGPGTRLLVL.

In this sample, this clonotype turned up a few times. The chain couples TRBV19 to TRBJ1-2; the D gene is possibly TRBD1 (6 bases). V lost 0 bases and J lost 4, with 9 bases in between. This CDR3 comprises 14 residues. Germline lookup yields CDR1 LNHDA and CDR2 SQIVND (reference sequence). CDR3 bases: TGTGCCAGTAGTATAGAAAGGACAGCCTATGGCTACACCTTC. Translating gives CASSIERTAYGYTF.

The chain recombines TRBV6-1 with TRBJ1-2; 10 bases map to TRBD1. The germline CDR1 and CDR2 sequences are MNHNS and SASEGT. V lost 6 bases, J lost 3 bases, and 4 bases stayed unmatched. The CDR3 length is 14 residues. The CDR3 DNA sequence: TGTGCCAGCAGGCCGGGACAGGGGCACTATGGCTACACCTTC. Translating gives CASRPGQGHYGYTF.

The sample holds a few counts of this clonotype. The gene calls are TRBV6-1 and TRBJ1-1; D is ambiguous. Trimming took 2 bases from V and 0 from J, leaving 4 bases between them. The CDR3 covers 13 residues. CDR1 is MNHNS and CDR2 is SASEGT in the germline V gene. The DNA of the CDR3 is TGTGCCAGCAGTGAATACGTGAACACTGAAGCTTTCTTT. Translation gives CASSEYVNTEAFF.

The chain has TRBV29-1 and TRBJ2-1; TRBD2 matches at 8 bases. CDR3 size: 13 residues. Trimming at V came to 7 bases and at J to 5 bases, leaving 7 bases not matched to a gene. The germline CDR1 and CDR2 sequences are SQVTM and ANQGSEA. CDR3 DNA sequence: TGCAGCGGTAAGGCGGGGGGAGACAATGAGCAGTTCTTC. Translating gives CSGKAGGDNEQFF.

The chain is built from TRBV6-5 and TRBJ2-2, with 10 bases aligning to TRBD1. Germline trimming cut 4 bases from V and 4 bases from J; bases unmatched to any gene: 9. The CDR3 runs to 17 residues. The germline gives CDR1 MNHEY, CDR2 SVGAGI. CDR3 residues: CASSSHRDRGTTGELFF. The CDR3 region has the DNA TGTGCCAGCAGTTCGCACCGGGACAGGGGAACCACCGGGGAGCTGTTTTTT.

The CDR3 region is CASSYIRQSSYEQYF. The CDR3 nucleotides read TGTGCCAGCAGTTACATTCGACAGAGCTCCTACGAGCAGTACTTC. The V and J genes are TRBV6-5 and TRBJ2-7, with TRBD1 as a possible D gene (5 bases). V was clipped by 2 bases and J by 0 bases, with 11 bases between them. CDR1 and CDR2 (germline): MNHEY, SVGAGI. This CDR3 region has 15 residues.

This clonotype was picked up one time. V is TRBV5-6 and J is TRBJ1-2; TRBD1 matches 8 bases. The ends lost 2 bases at V and 4 bases at J; junction bases unmatched: 10. CDR3 length: 16 amino acids. CDR1 SGHDT and CDR2 YYEEEE come from the germline V gene. In nucleotides, the CDR3 is TGTGCCAGCAGCTTTGTCCGGGACAGGAGTCTCTATGGCTACACCTTC. It is translated as CASSFVRDRSLYGYTF.

This clonotype was counted a few times. The gene calls are TRBV6-1 and TRBJ1-2, with a weak D call TRBD1 (6 bases). Germline CDR1 reads MNHNS; CDR2 reads SASEGT. The CDR3 length is 12 residues. V was clipped by 7 bases and J by 10 bases, with 16 bases between them. Written as DNA, the CDR3 is TGTGCCAGCACGGAGATGAACAGGGTCTACACCTTC. This gives the protein CASTEMNRVYTF.

The rearrangement uses TRBV7-8 and TRBJ2-5; D not certain. This CDR3 contains 14 residues. V was cut by 1 base and J by 5 bases, with 11 bases left in between. Germline CDR1 reads SGHVS; CDR2 reads FQNEAQ. The CDR3 loop reads CASSLGLGLETQYF. CDR3 nucleotide sequence: TGTGCCAGCAGCTTAGGGCTAGGCCTTGAGACCCAGTACTTC.

The V call is TRBV29-1, the J call TRBJ2-1, with 11 bases identical to TRBD1. The length of the CDR3 is 15 residues. The junction had 10 bases not matched to a gene; V was cut back by 6 bases and J by 6 bases. The germline V gene has CDR1 SQVTM and CDR2 ANQGSEA. The CDR3 protein is CSVHLGDRGGNEQFF. In nucleotides, the CDR3 is TGCAGCGTCCACCTAGGGGACAGGGGGGGCAATGAGCAGTTCTTC.

This chain connects TRBV2 to TRBJ2-3; 12 bases line up with TRBD2. Germline lookup yields CDR1 SNHLY and CDR2 FYNNEI. There are 15 residues in the CDR3. The ends lost 6 bases at V and 6 bases at J; junction bases unmatched: 7. The CDR3 is CASRLLAGGGDTQYF. CDR3 bases: TGTGCCAGCAGATTACTAGCGGGGGGCGGGGATACGCAGTATTTT.

This chain uses TRBV10-2 with TRBJ2-3; D might be TRBD1 or TRBD2, each matching 5 bases. The ends were cut back, 7 bases at V and 2 bases at J, with 16 bases in the middle. Per the germline V gene, CDR1 is WSHSY and CDR2 is SAAADI. This CDR3 has 15 amino acids. The chain's CDR3 is CASIQRDPLTDTQYF. CDR3 in DNA: TGCGCCAGCATACAACGGGACCCCCTCACAGATACGCAGTATTTT.

The V gene is TRBV20-1, the J gene TRBJ1-5; TRBD1 might be the D (6 bases). The CDR3 runs to 16 residues. The germline V gene encodes CDR1 DFQATT and CDR2 SNEGSKA (reference sequence). Trimming stripped 1 base from V and 6 bases from J, with 19 bases between. The CDR3 reads CSARVRGGGEGQPQHF. In nucleotides, the CDR3 is TGCAGTGCTAGAGTCCGGGGGGGCGGTGAGGGTCAGCCCCAGCATTTT.

The rearrangement joins TRBV29-1 to TRBJ2-5; 8 bases agree with TRBD1. The CDR3 covers 12 residues. Unmatched junction bases numbered 2, after V lost 3 bases and J lost 5 bases. Germline assignment: CDR1 SQVTM and CDR2 ANQGSEA. The CDR3 region is CSVDRGRETQYF. The CDR3 region has the DNA TGCAGCGTTGACAGGGGGCGCGAGACCCAGTACTTC.

This rearrangement joins TRBV18 to TRBJ1-6, with a weak D call TRBD1 (5 bases). The CDR3 is made up of 15 amino acids. The germline V gene has CDR1 KGHSH and CDR2 LQKENI. Trimming stripped 4 bases from V and 8 bases from J, with 15 bases between. The CDR3 region has the DNA TGTGCCAGCTCACGTCCCCAGGGCCTGGATTCACCCCTCCACTTT. Its translation is CASSRPQGLDSPLHF.

The chain employs TRBV30 and TRBJ2-7, with D perhaps being TRBD1 or TRBD2 (5 bases each). The germline CDR1 and CDR2 sequences are GTSNPN and SVGIG (reference sequence). The V and J ends lost 2 bases and 2 bases respectively, with 16 bases between them. The CDR3 covers 15 residues. Here the CDR3 DNA reads TGTGCCTGGAGTCCCTGGGGGTCAGACGCCTACGAGCAGTACTTC. As protein: CAWSPWGSDAYEQYF.